This entry lists 3 T cell receptor beta chains sequenced from one sample in a study of beta chain features in type 1 diabetes. The study reverse transcribed the entire isolated RNA, so it sequenced expressed TCRB transcripts. Some clones are missing from TCRdb's copy, which holds only in-frame ones; the method was immunoSEQ multiplex PCR. The sample contains about 29,000 clones, less than 70% of which appear only once. Study-level findings and limits: TCRB CDR3 length was moderately but significantly reduced in all four CD4+ subsets of Type 1 diabetes patients.

What these receptors recognize is not known. Sequenced sample: Tregs from blood. The receptors here all came from a woman aged 18-29 years with type 1 diabetes.

V usage is TRBV9 and J usage is TRBJ2-4; D possibly corresponds to TRBD2 (6 bases). Germline loops: CDR1 SGDLS, CDR2 YYNGEE. The ends were cut back, 0 bases at V and 8 bases at J, with 18 bases in the middle. This CDR3 has 16 residues. CDR3 sequence: CASSVGVSGEWDIQYF. The CDR3 DNA reads TGTGCCAGCAGCGTAGGGGTTTCGGGGGAGTGGGACATTCAGTACTTC.

This chain uses TRBV10-1 with TRBJ2-5; 10 bases are a match to TRBD2. The CDR3 loop spans 14 amino acids. Germline V CDR1 and CDR2: WNHNN, SYGVQD (reference sequence). V shed 8 bases, J shed 3 bases, and the junction held 6 bases outside the gene matches. The CDR3 sequence: CASGVLAGEETQYF. CDR3 DNA sequence: TGCGCCAGCGGCGTTCTAGCGGGGGAAGAGACCCAGTACTTC.

This clone was seen a few times. The chain joins TRBV5-1 to TRBJ2-1; possible D gene TRBD1, 6 bases. The germline V gene has CDR1 SGHRS and CDR2 YFSETQ. The CDR3 contains 16 residues. V gave up 0 bases and J gave up 7 bases, with 17 bases separating them. This CDR3 reads CASSLASLGTQNEQFF. CDR3 coding DNA: TGCGCCAGCAGCTTGGCTAGCCTCGGGACACAGAATGAGCAGTTCTTC. The variable domain in full, completed from reference TRBV5-1 and TRBJ2-1, reads KAGVTQTPRYLIKTRGQQVTLSCSPISGHRSVSWYQQTPGQGLQFLFEYFSETQRNKGNFPGRFSGRQFSNSRSEMNVSTLELGDSALYLCASSLASLGTQNEQFFGPGTRLTVL.